This T cell receptor beta chain derives from a study of early T cells in non-severe SARS-CoV-2 infection. The overall study: Chains from this unsorted whole-blood bulk RNA could not be paired. Study-wide points: The study's VDJdb matching favored anti-spike CD8 responses and missed private and CD4 specificities.

This clonotype has ten or more counts. What it binds is unknown. TCRdb processed the 5' RACE reads anew with MiXCR; each CDR3 protein has one entry. Of 45,000 to 55,000 distinct CDR3 sequences listed, about 13% are singletons. Germline CDR1 and CDR2: SGHRS and YFSETQ. The CDR3 is made up of 13 amino acids. Trimming pared 2 bases from V and 1 base from J, leaving 7 bases between. The chain employs TRBV5-1 and TRBJ2-7, with D possibly being TRBD1 (6 bases). Sample: whole blood. This TCR was sampled from an adult who was a healthcare worker with PCR-confirmed SARS-CoV-2 infection or an uninfected control (not recorded which). CDR3 residues: CASSFTGSYEQYF. The CDR3 DNA sequence: TGCGCCAGCAGCTTTACAGGGTCCTACGAGCAGTACTTC. Supplemented by reference TRBV5-1 and TRBJ2-7, the full variable domain reads KAGVTQTPRYLIKTRGQQVTLSCSPISGHRSVSWYQQTPGQGLQFLFEYFSETQRNKGNFPGRFSGRQFSNSRSEMNVSTLELGDSALYLCASSFTGSYEQYFGPGTRLTVT.